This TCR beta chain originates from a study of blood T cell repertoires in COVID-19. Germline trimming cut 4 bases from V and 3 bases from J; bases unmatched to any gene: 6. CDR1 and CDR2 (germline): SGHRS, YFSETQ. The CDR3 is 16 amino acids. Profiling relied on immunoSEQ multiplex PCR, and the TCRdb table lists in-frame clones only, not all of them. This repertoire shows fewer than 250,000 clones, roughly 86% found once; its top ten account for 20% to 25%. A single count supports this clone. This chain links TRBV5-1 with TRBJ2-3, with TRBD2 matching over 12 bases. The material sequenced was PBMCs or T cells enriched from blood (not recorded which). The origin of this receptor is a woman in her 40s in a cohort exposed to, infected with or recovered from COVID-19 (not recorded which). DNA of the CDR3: TGCGCCAGCAGCCCCCCGACTAGCGGGGGAACAGATACGCAGTATTTT. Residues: CASSPPTSGGTDTQYF.